Below are 18 T cell receptor beta chains sequenced from a single sample in a study of sequential checkpoint blockade in melanoma. Clones were sequenced by immunoSEQ multiplex PCR, and TCRdb holds only the in-frame ones, with some missing. Of fewer than 15,000 clones in the sample, almost 75% were seen once. Treatment of the sample: randomized to nivolumab then ipilimumab (arm A) or the reverse (arm B). Sequences were derived from CD8+ T cells sorted from blood (inferred from file names), sampled from a patient given nivolumab and ipilimumab in sequence. The receptors stem from a human donor with melanoma.

V gene TRBV9 combines with J gene TRBJ1-5; unclear D gene. Trimming removed 4 bases at V and 4 bases at J, with 12 bases between. This CDR3 region has 14 residues. Germline CDR1 SGDLS, CDR2 YYNGEE. The CDR3 is CASSQSPDNQPQHF. The CDR3 DNA reads TGTGCCAGCAGCCAGTCCCCAGATAATCAGCCCCAGCATTTT.

J is TRBJ2-2 and V is TRBV6-4; TRBD2 might be the D (7 bases). This CDR3 has 16 residues. The V end was cut by 5 bases, the J end by 3 bases, with 16 bases between. Germline values: CDR1 MRHNA, CDR2 SNTAGT. The CDR3: CASSPGEGTDTGELFF. The CDR3 nucleotides are TGTGCCAGCAGTCCAGGGGAGGGCACTGACACCGGGGAGCTGTTTTTT.

CDR3 coding DNA: TGTGCCAGCAACTACGGAGGGAACACTGAAGCTTTCTTT. This codes for CASNYGGNTEAFF. The chain couples TRBV6-5 to TRBJ1-1; D is undetermined. Trimming stripped 7 bases from V and 1 base from J, with 10 bases between. The CDR3 extends over 13 amino acids. Germline CDR1 and CDR2: MNHEY and SVGAGI.

On this clone itself: Other DNA sequences in this specimen translate into the identical CDR3. The chain has TRBV7-9 and TRBJ2-3; possibly TRBD2 for D (5 bases). This CDR3 comprises 15 residues. V was pared by 4 bases and J by 0 bases, with 11 bases between. The germline V gene encodes CDR1 SEHNR and CDR2 FQNEAQ (reference sequence). CDR3 DNA: TGTGCCAGCAGCTCCCCCGGGATTAGCACAGATACGCAGTATTTT. Translating gives CASSSPGISTDTQYF.

The chain couples TRBV28 to TRBJ1-1; 7 bases are shared with TRBD1. The CDR3 runs 17 residues. Losses at the gene ends were 5 bases for V and 0 bases for J; bases not matched to a gene: 12. The germline gives CDR1 MDHEN, CDR2 SYDVKM. This CDR3 is CASSQWVSGGMNTEAFF. CDR3 DNA sequence: TGTGCCAGCAGTCAGTGGGTTTCAGGGGGGATGAACACTGAAGCTTTCTTT.

The V call is TRBV6-5, the J call TRBJ2-7; 7 bases align to TRBD1. Per germline, CDR1 MNHEY and CDR2 SVGAGI. The junction had 5 bases not matched to a gene; V was cut back by 0 bases and J by 3 bases. CDR3 length: 15 residues. The CDR3 protein is CASSYSRHRGYEQYF. CDR3 DNA sequence: TGTGCCAGCAGTTACTCGAGGCACAGGGGCTACGAGCAGTACTTC.

This rearrangement joins TRBV7-8 to TRBJ2-1; 7 bases fit TRBD2. The CDR3 is 15 residues long. Germline V gene data show CDR1 as SGHVS and CDR2 as FQNEAQ. The V and J ends lost 3 bases and 6 bases, in that order; junction bases with no gene match: 8. The CDR3 DNA sequence: TGTGCCAGCAGCTTGGGAGGGGTTGGCTTCAATGAGCAGTTCTTC. Translating gives CASSLGGVGFNEQFF.

With regard to this clone: This sample also contains other DNA sequences that code for the same CDR3. The chain recombines TRBV7-9 with TRBJ2-3, with D unclear. V dropped 5 bases and J dropped 0 bases, with 12 bases sitting between them. CDR3 length: 15 residues. Looked up from germline, CDR1 is SEHNR and CDR2 is FQNEAQ (reference sequence). The CDR3 spells CASSPPGLSTDTQYF. The CDR3 DNA reads TGTGCCAGCAGCCCCCCCGGGTTAAGCACAGATACGCAGTATTTT.

The V and J genes are TRBV6-1 and TRBJ2-5; tentative D call: TRBD2 (6 bases). This CDR3 is built from 15 residues. Trimming pared 3 bases from V and 4 bases from J, leaving 15 bases between. The V gene's germline CDR1 is MNHNS and CDR2 SASEGT. The CDR3 region is CASSEAQGGAETQYF. The CDR3 DNA is TGTGCCAGCAGTGAGGCGCAGGGAGGCGCAGAGACCCAGTACTTC.

CDR3 protein: CASSLFHTGGSTNSPLHF. CDR3 nucleotides: TGTGCCAGCAGTTTATTCCATACAGGGGGCTCTACTAATTCACCCCTCCACTTT. The chain recombines TRBV28 with TRBJ1-6; 9 bases fit TRBD1. From germline, CDR1 is MDHEN and CDR2 SYDVKM. V gave up 1 base and J gave up 6 bases; unmatched junction bases: 10. The CDR3 spans 18 residues.

Concerning this clone itself: The sample has other DNA sequences that encode this CDR3 too. The rearrangement links TRBV7-9 to TRBJ2-3, with a weak D call TRBD1 (5 bases). The length of the CDR3 is 15 residues. Trimming removed 5 bases at V and 2 bases at J, with 14 bases between. The germline V gene has CDR1 SEHNR and CDR2 FQNEAQ (reference sequence). CDR3 sequence (DNA): TGTGCCAGCAGCGCGGCAGGGATTTCCACAGATACGCAGTATTTT. Its protein is CASSAAGISTDTQYF.

The chain carries TRBV5-4 and TRBJ1-1; 7 bases are a match to TRBD1. This CDR3 is built from 13 residues. Trimming took 0 bases from V and 6 from J; bases not matched to a gene: 2. The germline V gene has CDR1 SGHNT and CDR2 YYREEE (reference sequence). The CDR3 coding sequence is TGTGCCAGCAGCTTGGACAGGGGCCCTGAAGCTTTCTTT. This sequence encodes CASSLDRGPEAFF.

V and J are TRBV4-2 and TRBJ2-5; 9 positions match TRBD2. The CDR3 length is 15 residues. With V trimmed by 0 bases and J by 1 base, 0 bases remained unmatched. Per germline, CDR1 LGHNA and CDR2 YNFKEQ. This CDR3 reads CASSQERGGQETQYF. The CDR3 coding sequence is TGTGCCAGCAGCCAAGAGCGGGGGGGCCAAGAGACCCAGTACTTC.

This chain uses TRBV18 with TRBJ2-1; 14 bases are shared with TRBD2. This CDR3 has 15 amino acids. The germline V gene has CDR1 KGHSH and CDR2 LQKENI. With V trimmed by 6 bases and J by 10 bases, 8 bases remained unmatched. The CDR3 loop reads CASSPTSGRAEEQFF. The CDR3, as DNA: TGTGCCAGCTCGCCGACTAGCGGGAGGGCAGAGGAGCAGTTCTTC.

Sample share makes this clone medium-sized. Written as DNA, the CDR3 is TGTGCCAGTAAAGGGGTAACTGAAGCTTTCTTT. Protein sequence: CASKGVTEAFF. This chain joins TRBV19 and TRBJ1-1; tentative D call: TRBD1 (5 bases). The CDR3 has 11 residues. Germline loops: CDR1 LNHDA, CDR2 SQIVND (reference sequence). Trimming took 7 bases from V and 5 from J, leaving 8 bases between them.

In its sample, this clone was seen once. In the same sample, other DNA sequences code for this CDR3. The V and J genes are TRBV4-2 and TRBJ1-5; 8 bases line up with TRBD1. In germline, CDR1 is LGHNA, CDR2 YNFKEQ. V lost 1 base, J lost 7 bases, and 6 bases stayed unmatched. The CDR3 is 15 residues long. CDR3 region: CASSQGTGFDQPQHF. In DNA form, the CDR3 reads TGTGCCAGCAGCCAAGGGACAGGGTTTGACCAGCCCCAGCATTTT.

The chain is built from TRBV11-2 and TRBJ2-5; 8 bases are a match to TRBD1. After removal of 2 bases from V and 1 base from J, the junction contained 6 bases not matched to a gene. The CDR3 runs to 16 residues. Germline V gene data show CDR1 as SGHAT and CDR2 as FQNNGV. CDR3 residues: CASSLTPRGLQETQYF. In DNA, the CDR3 is TGTGCCAGCAGCTTAACCCCCAGGGGGCTCCAAGAGACCCAGTACTTC.

This clone has only a few counts. The V call is TRBV6-1, the J call TRBJ1-2; the D gene is possibly TRBD1 (5 bases). The CDR3 spans 13 residues. Germline CDR1 MNHNS, CDR2 SASEGT. The ends were cut back, 2 bases at V and 9 bases at J, with 13 bases in the middle. The CDR3 nucleotides read TGTGCCAGCAGTGAAAGCCCTCAGGGTCGCTACACCTTC. Protein: CASSESPQGRYTF.